A single sample is the source of the 32 T cell receptor beta chains below, sequenced in a study of molecular identifiers for immune sequencing clone quantification. TCRdb ran MiXCR on the PCR reads and lists one entry per CDR3 protein. The sample lists some 100,000 distinct CDR3 sequences, roughly 38% occurring once. Sequencing input: naive CD8+ T cells from blood, with Jurkat cell RNA spiked in. The subset: FACS-sorted CD8+CD4-CCR7+CD45RA+ naive T cells. The receptors originated from a human donor in good health. Some libraries in this study had Jurkat cell RNA spiked in.

This clonotype was observed at least ten times. The chain is built from TRBV29-1 and TRBJ2-3; D is unclear. This CDR3 contains 12 residues. Germline lookup yields CDR1 SQVTM and CDR2 ANQGSEA. V was shortened by 3 bases and J by 5 bases, with 9 bases between the two germline ends. The CDR3 region is CSVDLDVDTQYF. CDR3 in DNA: TGCAGCGTTGATCTAGACGTAGATACGCAGTATTTT.

The chain couples TRBV6-2 or TRBV6-3 to TRBJ2-5; possibly TRBD1 or TRBD2 for D (5 bases each). Germline assignment: CDR1 MNHEY and CDR2 SVGEGT. V was cut by 0 bases and J by 5 bases, with 10 bases left in between. The CDR3 has 14 amino acids. CDR3 loop: CASSYSYGGETQYF. In DNA, the CDR3 is TGTGCCAGCAGTTACTCGTATGGGGGTGAGACCCAGTACTTC.

This clonotype was counted ten times or more. The genes are TRBV7-9 and TRBJ1-5; D remains unclear. The CDR3 has 13 residues. From germline, CDR1 is SEHNR and CDR2 FQNEAQ (reference sequence). V was trimmed by 5 bases and J by 3 bases, leaving 8 bases between them. DNA for the CDR3: TGTGCCAGCAGCCAGACCCCCAATCAGCCCCAGCATTTT. This sequence encodes CASSQTPNQPQHF.

About this clonotype itself: A much bigger clone sits one base away, suggesting this may be a read error. The chain links TRBV7-2 to TRBJ2-1, with D unresolved. Germline lookup yields CDR1 SGHTA and CDR2 FQGNSA. The CDR3 is 14 amino acids. CDR3 nucleotide sequence: TGTGCCAGTGAAGTCACTCTTTCCTACAATAAGCAGTTCTTC. Protein: CASEVTLSYNKQFF.

This clonotype was seen many times. The CDR3 coding sequence is TGTGCCAGCAGTTTATCTAGGGGCACAGATACGCAGTATTTT. This codes for CASSLSRGTDTQYF. The rearrangement joins TRBV27 to TRBJ2-3; no reliable D call. V dropped 0 bases and J dropped 1 base, with 5 bases sitting between them. The CDR3 runs 14 residues. Germline V gives CDR1 MNHEY, CDR2 SMNVEV (reference sequence).

Notes on this clonotype: The conserved phenylalanine or tryptophan is not found at the CDR3 terminus, so this likely reflects a read error. The DNA for the CDR3 is TGTGCCAGCAATTACTTCCCCGGGGAGCTGTTTTAT. It specifies CASNYFPGELFY. V and J are TRBV28 and TRBJ2-2; D uncertain. The CDR3 contains 12 residues. V lost 7 bases, J lost 6 bases, and 9 bases lay in between. Per the germline V gene, CDR1 is MDHEN and CDR2 is SYDVKM.

The rearrangement links TRBV27 to TRBJ2-2, with D perhaps matching TRBD2 (6 bases). Trimming took off 3 bases at V and 1 base at J, with 9 bases between the two ends. Germline V gives CDR1 MNHEY, CDR2 SMNVEV (reference sequence). The length of the CDR3 is 15 residues. The CDR3 protein is CASSFTGLNTGELFF. The CDR3 coding sequence is TGTGCCAGCAGTTTTACGGGACTGAACACCGGGGAGCTGTTTTTT.

This chain links TRBV6-2 or TRBV6-3 with TRBJ2-7, with D maybe TRBD1 (6 bases). The CDR3 length is 14 residues. The V and J ends lost 4 bases and 4 bases respectively, with 14 bases between them. Per the germline V gene, CDR1 is MNHEY and CDR2 is SVGEGT. Here the CDR3 reads CASSSLGAKYEQYF. CDR3 coding DNA: TGTGCCAGCAGTTCCTTGGGGGCAAAGTACGAGCAGTACTTC.

In the case of this clonotype: At one end, the junction sequence differs from germline, possibly due to a read error. The CDR3 region has the DNA TGTGCCAGCAGTCGCGGACAGGGGCTTATTGAGAATCAGCCCCAGCAATTT. Its translation is CASSRGQGLIENQPQQF. This rearrangement joins TRBV28 to TRBJ1-5; 9 bases are shared with TRBD1. This CDR3 is 17 amino acids long. Germline V gene sequence: CDR1 MDHEN, CDR2 SYDVKM.

This clonotype was seen only a few times. The chain carries TRBV6-5 and TRBJ2-5; no clear D gene. The CDR3 extends over 12 amino acids. V was clipped by 7 bases and J by 3 bases, with 9 bases between them. Germline lookup yields CDR1 MNHEY and CDR2 SVGAGI. DNA of the CDR3: TGTGCCAGCACTGCCGGAAAAGAGACCCAGTACTTC. It specifies CASTAGKETQYF.

J is TRBJ2-2 and V is TRBV7-9; TRBD1 is a possible D gene (5 bases). Germline V CDR1 and CDR2: SEHNR, FQNEAQ (reference sequence). The CDR3 is 16 residues long. V lost 7 bases and J lost 4, with 19 bases in between. The CDR3 region has the DNA TGTGCCAGCATCCAAAGGGGTCCGCGCGGCACCGGGGAGCTGTTTTTT. This translates into CASIQRGPRGTGELFF.

In its sample, this clonotype was seen a few times. CDR3 protein: CASSHPVWSSTGELFF. The CDR3 DNA is TGCGCCAGCAGCCATCCAGTTTGGTCCAGCACCGGGGAGCTGTTTTTT. The J gene is TRBJ2-2, the V gene TRBV4-1; no clear D gene. V was pared by 3 bases and J by 4 bases, with 15 bases between. The V gene's germline CDR1 is MGHRA and CDR2 YSYEKL. The CDR3 runs to 16 residues.

This chain uses TRBV24-1 with TRBJ2-3; a weak D match, TRBD1 (5 bases). The ends were cut back, 1 base at V and 4 bases at J, with 14 bases in the middle. The CDR3 totals 16 residues. Germline-derived CDR1 and CDR2 are KGHDR and SFDVKD. CDR3 DNA: TGTGCCACCAGTGATTTTCCTCAAGGGGCGTCAGATACGCAGTATTTT. As protein: CATSDFPQGASDTQYF.

This clonotype showed up just a few times. This chain links TRBV7-6 with TRBJ2-5; the D gene is possibly TRBD1 (5 bases). Looked up from germline, CDR1 is SGHVS and CDR2 is FNYEAQ. Trimming removed 2 bases from V and 6 bases from J, with 13 bases in between. CDR3 length: 14 residues. As DNA, the CDR3 is TGTGCCAGCAGCTTAAGCAGGGTGGTGAAGACCCAGTACTTC. It is translated as CASSLSRVVKTQYF.

This clonotype was recorded a few times. The rearrangement uses TRBV25-1 and TRBJ2-4, with 7 positions matching TRBD2. Germline V gene lookup returns CDR1 MGHDK and CDR2 SYGVNS. This CDR3 comprises 17 residues. Unmatched junction bases numbered 10, after V lost 3 bases and J lost 2 bases. The CDR3 here is CASSEVRLADPKNIQYF. CDR3 nucleotides: TGTGCCAGCAGTGAGGTCCGGCTAGCGGACCCCAAAAACATTCAGTACTTC.

This chain uses TRBV7-8 with TRBJ2-7; a possible D gene is TRBD2 (6 bases). With 2 bases removed from V and 3 bases from J, the gap between germline ends came to 14 bases. This CDR3 is built from 15 residues. Germline V gene data show CDR1 as SGHVS and CDR2 as FQNEAQ. CDR3 loop: CASSLTGASDYEQYF. CDR3 nucleotides: TGTGCCAGCAGCTTAACCGGGGCTAGCGACTACGAGCAGTACTTC.

This rearrangement joins TRBV3-1 to TRBJ2-1, with TRBD2 matching over 7 bases. Germline lookup yields CDR1 LGHDT and CDR2 YNNKEL (reference sequence). The CDR3 contains 13 residues. V trimming: 4 bases; J trimming: 6 bases; junction bases outside the gene matches: 3. The CDR3 DNA reads TGTGCCAGCAGCCCGGGACTACTCAATGAGCAGTTCTTC. It yields the protein CASSPGLLNEQFF.

This clonotype appeared a few times. This clone may be a read error of a much larger clone one base away. This chain connects TRBV12-3 or TRBV12-4 to TRBJ2-3; D is unresolved. V lost 6 bases to trimming and J lost 6 bases, with 4 bases between them. The CDR3 covers 10 residues. The CDR3, as DNA: TGTGCCAGCAGCTGGGATACGCAGTATTTT. It translates to CASSWDTQYF.

This chain links TRBV2 with TRBJ2-7, with 12 bases aligning to TRBD2. From germline, CDR1 is SNHLY and CDR2 FYNNEI. The length of the CDR3 is 16 residues. Trimming removed 4 bases from V and 5 bases from J; junction bases left unmatched: 9. CDR3 amino acids: CASSGPLAGGPHEQYF. The CDR3 nucleotides are TGTGCCAGCAGTGGACCTCTAGCGGGAGGGCCCCACGAGCAGTACTTC.

In regard to this clonotype: A clone one base away is much larger, so this may be a read error. This chain links TRBV28 with TRBJ2-3, with D unclear. CDR3 length equals 14 residues. Germline loops: CDR1 MDHEN, CDR2 SYDVKM. The CDR3 DNA is TGTGCCAGCAGCCCCTTGGGCCCCACAGATACGCAGTGTTTT. Its protein is CASSPLGPTDTQCF.

A few counts support this clonotype. This chain uses TRBV6-2 or TRBV6-3 with TRBJ2-1, with D hard to call. CDR1 is MNHEY, CDR2 SVGEGT, per germline. There are 17 residues in the CDR3. The V end was cut by 2 bases, the J end by 0 bases, with 14 bases between. The CDR3 loop is CASSYETSEPSYNEQFF. The CDR3 region has the DNA TGTGCCAGCAGTTACGAAACCAGCGAACCCTCCTACAATGAGCAGTTCTTC.

The chain links TRBV25-1 to TRBJ2-1, with D uncertain. CDR3 length: 15 residues. From germline, CDR1 is MGHDK and CDR2 SYGVNS. Trimming removed 0 bases at V and 1 base at J, with 7 bases between. Written as DNA, the CDR3 is TGTGCCAGCAGTGAATACGAAATTTCCTACAATGAGCAGTTCTTC. This sequence encodes CASSEYEISYNEQFF.

The chain combines TRBV18 with TRBJ2-1; the D gene is possibly TRBD2 (5 bases). Germline loops: CDR1 KGHSH, CDR2 LQKENI. The CDR3 loop spans 16 amino acids. Trimming removed 0 bases from V and 2 bases from J, with 11 bases in between. CDR3 in DNA: TGTGCCAGCTCACCACCGCTGGGGAGCGCCTACAATGAGCAGTTCTTC. Protein product: CASSPPLGSAYNEQFF. Full variable domain (remainder filled in from reference TRBV18 and TRBJ2-1): NAGVMQNPRHLVRRRGQEARLRCSPMKGHSHVYWYRQLPEEGLKFMVYLQKENIIDESGMPKERFSAEFPKEGPSILRIQQVVRGDSAAYFCASSPPLGSAYNEQFFGPGTRLTVL.

This chain uses TRBV28 with TRBJ1-5; no reliable D call. Trimming took off 3 bases at V and 0 bases at J, with 12 bases between the two ends. Germline V lookup: CDR1 MDHEN, CDR2 SYDVKM. This CDR3 is built from 16 residues. The CDR3 DNA follows: TGTGCCAGCAGTTTTGGAGGCCCCTATAGCAATCAGCCCCAGCATTTT. This gives the protein CASSFGGPYSNQPQHF.

A note on this clonotype: A clone one base away is much larger, so this may be a read error. CDR3 DNA: TGTGCCAGCAGCTTTCGGCAGACTAGCTTGGGGGCAGATACGCAGTGTTTT. Its protein is CASSFRQTSLGADTQCF. The V call is TRBV11-2, the J call TRBJ2-3; a possible D gene is TRBD2 (7 bases). Per the germline V gene, CDR1 is SGHAT and CDR2 is FQNNGV. This CDR3 comprises 17 residues.

The genes are TRBV9 and TRBJ2-3; D is perhaps TRBD1 (5 bases). V was clipped by 0 bases and J by 5 bases, with 7 bases between them. The CDR3 loop spans 13 amino acids. CDR1 is SGDLS, CDR2 YYNGEE, per germline. CDR3 sequence reads: CASSVGRGDTQYF. For the CDR3, the DNA is TGTGCCAGCAGCGTAGGTAGGGGAGATACGCAGTATTTT.

The table lists this clonotype with many counts. The chain couples TRBV7-2 to TRBJ2-5; D gene unclear. The CDR3 length is 13 residues. The germline gives CDR1 SGHTA, CDR2 FQGNSA. Between the trimmed V and J ends, which lost 5 bases and 4 bases, there was a span of 11 bases. The CDR3 loop is CASSPKGPETQYF. The CDR3 nucleotides read TGTGCCAGCAGCCCCAAGGGCCCAGAGACCCAGTACTTC.

The chain is built from TRBV5-6 and TRBJ2-4, with D possibly matching TRBD2 (6 bases). This CDR3 is 16 amino acids long. In germline, CDR1 is SGHDT, CDR2 YYEEEE. V shed 4 bases and J shed 0 bases, with 14 bases lying between them. The CDR3 sequence: CASSPRERLAKNIQYF. DNA of the CDR3: TGTGCCAGCAGCCCCCGGGAGCGTCTAGCCAAAAACATTCAGTACTTC.

This clonotype was seen a single time. This may stem from a read error, because a much larger clone lies one nucleotide away. The V gene is TRBV6-2 or TRBV6-3, the J gene TRBJ1-5; D is ambiguous. Per germline, CDR1 MNHEY and CDR2 SVGEGT. The CDR3 loop spans 13 amino acids. CDR3 in amino acids: CASRIGVGQPLHF. CDR3 nucleotides: TGTGCCAGCAGAATTGGGGTCGGTCAGCCCCTGCATTTT.

The table lists this clonotype with a few counts. The CDR3 here is CASSQVWTGPFGEQFF. In nucleotides, the CDR3 is TGCGCCAGCAGCCAAGTGTGGACGGGACCTTTTGGGGAGCAGTTCTTC. The chain joins TRBV4-1 to TRBJ2-1; possibly TRBD1 or TRBD2 for D (5 bases each). Germline CDR1 and CDR2: MGHRA and YSYEKL. V lost 1 base, J lost 10 bases, and 20 bases lay in between. The CDR3 extends over 16 amino acids.

Only a few counts were recorded for this clonotype. The rearrangement uses TRBV18 and TRBJ2-7; D call uncertain. Trimming took off 3 bases at V and 6 bases at J, with 18 bases between the two ends. Germline assignment: CDR1 KGHSH and CDR2 LQKENI. This CDR3 region has 15 residues. CDR3 amino acids: CASSPASTPLFEQYF. CDR3 bases: TGTGCCAGCTCACCGGCGTCGACCCCCTTATTCGAGCAGTACTTC.

This chain joins TRBV27 and TRBJ1-6; possible D gene TRBD1, 6 bases. The CDR3 length is 13 residues. In germline, CDR1 is MNHEY, CDR2 SMNVEV (reference sequence). Trimming stripped 7 bases from V and 8 bases from J, with 12 bases between. The CDR3 reads CASTPTGHSPLHF. CDR3 in DNA: TGTGCCAGCACCCCGACAGGACATTCACCCCTCCACTTT.